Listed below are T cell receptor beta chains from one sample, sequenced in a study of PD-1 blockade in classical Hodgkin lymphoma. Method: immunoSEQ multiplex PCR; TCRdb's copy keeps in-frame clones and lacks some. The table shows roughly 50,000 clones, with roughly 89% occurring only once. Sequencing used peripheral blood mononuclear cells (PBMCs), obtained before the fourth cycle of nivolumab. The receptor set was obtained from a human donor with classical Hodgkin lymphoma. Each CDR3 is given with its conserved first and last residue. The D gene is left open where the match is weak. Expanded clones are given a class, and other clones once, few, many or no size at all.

DNA: TGTGCCAGCAGCCCGCGACAGGGAGGCACTGAAGCTTTCTTT; CDR3: CASSPRQGGTEAFF; size: -; D: TRBD1; V: TRBV7-9; J: TRBJ1-1
DNA: TGTGCCAGCAGCCAAGTCACGACTCGGACAGGGCTGCCCCAGAACACTGAAGCTTTCTTT; CDR3: CASSQVTTRTGLPQNTEAFF; size: -; D: TRBD1; V: TRBV4-2; J: TRBJ1-1
DNA: TGCGCCAGCAGCCTCCAAGCGGCCTGGGAGAGCACTGAAGCTTTCTTT; CDR3: CASSLQAAWESTEAFF; size: -; D: -; V: TRBV4-1; J: TRBJ1-1
DNA: TGTCCTGGGAGCGCACGGTACGAGCAGTACTTC; CDR3: CPGSARYEQYF; size: -; D: -; V: TRBV22-1; J: TRBJ2-7
DNA: TGTGCCAGTAGTCTCGGAGGTCTCATGAACACTGAAGCTTTCTTT; CDR3: CASSLGGLMNTEAFF; size: -; D: -; V: TRBV19; J: TRBJ1-1
DNA: TGTGCCAGCAGCTCTACAGGGTTAAGTCGCTACGAGCAGTACTTC; CDR3: CASSSTGLSRYEQYF; size: -; D: -; V: TRBV6-5; J: TRBJ2-7
DNA: TGTGCCAGCACCACGAAGAATGAGCAGTTCTTC; CDR3: CASTTKNEQFF; size: -; D: -; V: TRBV25-1; J: TRBJ2-1
DNA: TGTGCCAGCAGGAGTAGCGGGACAACCTACGAGCAGTACTTC; CDR3: CASRSSGTTYEQYF; size: -; D: TRBD2; V: TRBV28; J: TRBJ2-7
DNA: TGTGCCAGCTCACCGAATTTGGTTAGGGCAGGGGGCGTGGATGGCTACACCTTC; CDR3: CASSPNLVRAGGVDGYTF; size: once; D: TRBD1; V: TRBV18; J: TRBJ1-2
DNA: TGTGCCAGCTCACCGCCGGGGCGACTAGAGGTTCCGGATACGCAGTATTTT; CDR3: CASSPPGRLEVPDTQYF; size: -; D: -; V: TRBV18; J: TRBJ2-3
DNA: TGCGCCAGCAGCTCCGGGTCCTCTACAGAGACCCAGTACTTC; CDR3: CASSSGSSTETQYF; size: -; D: -; V: TRBV5-1; J: TRBJ2-5
DNA: TGTGCCAGCAGCCCCGGGACAGGAGGGGGGAAAACTGGAAACACCATATATTTT; CDR3: CASSPGTGGGKTGNTIYF; size: -; D: TRBD1; V: TRBV7-6; J: TRBJ1-3
DNA: TGTGCCAGCAGTTACGAGGGCCATGAGCAGTTCTTC; CDR3: CASSYEGHEQFF; size: -; D: -; V: TRBV6-5; J: TRBJ2-1
DNA: TGTGCCAGCAGCTTGGAGAACGGACAGGTTTTTTCCAATGAGCAGTTCTTC; CDR3: CASSLENGQVFSNEQFF; size: -; D: TRBD1; V: TRBV7-9; J: TRBJ2-1
DNA: TGTGCCAGCAGCTTATCCCACCGGACCCAAGAGACCCAGTACTTC; CDR3: CASSLSHRTQETQYF; size: -; D: -; V: TRBV7-9; J: TRBJ2-5
DNA: TGCAGCGTTGAAGGACAGGGTTTTGAAGCTTTCTTT; CDR3: CSVEGQGFEAFF; size: -; D: TRBD1; V: TRBV29-1; J: TRBJ1-1
DNA: TGTGCCAGCAGCGAGGGAGGGTTTCGCGGGTACTTC; CDR3: CASSEGGFRGYF; size: medium-sized; D: TRBD2; V: TRBV7-2; J: TRBJ2-5
DNA: TGTGCCAGCAGCTTAGTAACGGGGCAAAACATTCAGTACTTC; CDR3: CASSLVTGQNIQYF; size: -; D: -; V: TRBV11-2; J: TRBJ2-4
DNA: TGTGCCAGCAGCGTAGGTTTAGCGGGAGCGGAAAACATTCAGTACTTC; CDR3: CASSVGLAGAENIQYF; size: -; D: TRBD2; V: TRBV9; J: TRBJ2-4
DNA: TGCGCCAGCAGCTCGGGCCCTCCTACTAATGAAAAACTGTTTTTT; CDR3: CASSSGPPTNEKLFF; size: -; D: -; V: TRBV5-1; J: TRBJ1-4
DNA: TGTGCCAGCAGTTACGGGGGACATGAGCAGTTCTTC; CDR3: CASSYGGHEQFF; size: few; D: -; V: TRBV6-5; J: TRBJ2-1
DNA: TGTGCCAGCAGTTACTCGTTTTCGGGTGGGACCGGGGAGCTGTTTTTT; CDR3: CASSYSFSGGTGELFF; size: -; D: -; V: TRBV6-5; J: TRBJ2-2
DNA: TGTGCCATCAGTGAGAAGGTGAGCGCTTTCTTT; CDR3: CAISEKVSAFF; size: few; D: -; V: TRBV10-3; J: TRBJ1-1
DNA: TGTGCCAGCAGTGGACAGGGGAACGATCAGCCCCAGCATTTT; CDR3: CASSGQGNDQPQHF; size: -; D: TRBD1; V: TRBV6-1; J: TRBJ1-5
DNA: TGTGCCATCAGTGCGGGACTAGCGGGTGAGGCCTACGAGCAGTACTTC; CDR3: CAISAGLAGEAYEQYF; size: once; D: TRBD2; V: TRBV10-3; J: TRBJ2-7
DNA: TGTGCCAGCAGCTCACAGGGGTACGAGCAGTACTTC; CDR3: CASSSQGYEQYF; size: -; D: TRBD1; V: TRBV11-2; J: TRBJ2-7
DNA: TGTGCCAGCCTAACCACCCAGGAGCAGTTCTTC; CDR3: CASLTTQEQFF; size: -; D: -; V: TRBV7-9; J: TRBJ2-1
DNA: TGTGCCAGTACAGAATATGGGCTAGAAGGGAATGAGCAGTTCTTC; CDR3: CASTEYGLEGNEQFF; size: -; D: -; V: TRBV2; J: TRBJ2-1
DNA: TGTGCCAGCAGCATAGCCCCCCGAGAAAAGCCAACTAATGAAAAACTGTTTTTT; CDR3: CASSIAPREKPTNEKLFF; size: -; D: -; V: TRBV21-1; J: TRBJ1-4
DNA: TGTGCCAGCAGCTCGGACGGTAACTCCTACGAGCAGTACTTC; CDR3: CASSSDGNSYEQYF; size: once; D: -; V: TRBV7-9; J: TRBJ2-7
DNA: TGTGCCAGCAGTAGCGGGAGGGGCTCCTACAATGAGCAGTTCTTC; CDR3: CASSSGRGSYNEQFF; size: -; D: TRBD2; V: TRBV6-1; J: TRBJ2-1
DNA: TGTGCCAGCGGATCAAGGGGGGCGTCCTACGAGCAGTACTTC; CDR3: CASGSRGASYEQYF; size: once; D: -; V: TRBV11-3; J: TRBJ2-7
DNA: TGTGCCAGCAGCTCGCGGGACAGGACTAATGAAAAACTGTTTTTT; CDR3: CASSSRDRTNEKLFF; size: -; D: TRBD1; V: TRBV5-4; J: TRBJ1-4
DNA: TGTGCCAGCAGTCCCGGAGTAGCGGGTAGCACAGATACGCAGTATTTT; CDR3: CASSPGVAGSTDTQYF; size: -; D: TRBD2; V: TRBV25-1; J: TRBJ2-3
DNA: TGCGCCAGCAGCTTGGTCGGGGCGGGAGGTTTAGATACGCAGTATTTT; CDR3: CASSLVGAGGLDTQYF; size: -; D: TRBD2; V: TRBV5-1; J: TRBJ2-3
DNA: TGTGCCAGCAGCGCCTCGGCAGGGGGAGGTGAAAAACTGTTTTTT; CDR3: CASSASAGGGEKLFF; size: -; D: TRBD1; V: TRBV9; J: TRBJ1-4